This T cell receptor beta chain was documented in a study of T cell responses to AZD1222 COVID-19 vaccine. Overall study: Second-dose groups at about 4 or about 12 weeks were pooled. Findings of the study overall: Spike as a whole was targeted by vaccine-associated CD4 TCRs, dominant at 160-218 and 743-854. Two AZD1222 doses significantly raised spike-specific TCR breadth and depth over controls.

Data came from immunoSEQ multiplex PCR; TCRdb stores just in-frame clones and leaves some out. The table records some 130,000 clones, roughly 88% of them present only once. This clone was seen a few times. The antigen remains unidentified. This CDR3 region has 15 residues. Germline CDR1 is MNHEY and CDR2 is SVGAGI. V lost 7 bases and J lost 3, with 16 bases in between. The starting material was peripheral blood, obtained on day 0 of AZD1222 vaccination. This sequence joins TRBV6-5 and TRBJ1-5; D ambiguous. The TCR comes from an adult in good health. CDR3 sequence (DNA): TGTGCCAGCACCCAGCCCACCCCTTACAATCAGCCCCAGCATTTT. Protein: CASTQPTPYNQPQHF.